This is a list of T cell receptor beta chains from one sample in a study of control samples from healthy donors and cancer patients. The table came from immunoSEQ multiplex PCR; TCRdb's copy has only in-frame clones and leaves some out. The table shows about 120,000 clones, with more than 85% occurring only once. The sequencing sample was made of blood. These TCRs come from a woman under 30 in good health. Both conserved end residues are part of each CDR3. A D gene is named only where the DNA matches it firmly. The listing skips clone size in some rows; elsewhere it reads once, few, many or a size class.

CDR3	DNA	D	V	J	size
CASSSPQGPYEQYF	TGCGCCAGCAGCTCACCGCAGGGACCATACGAGCAGTACTTC	.	TRBV5-1	TRBJ2-7	.
CSVTRNRGGMNTEAFF	TGCAGCGTCACCCGTAACAGGGGCGGAATGAACACTGAAGCTTTCTTT	TRBD1	TRBV29-1	TRBJ1-1	once
CASRKGLEGGYTF	TGTGCCAGCAGAAAGGGACTTGAAGGGGGCTACACCTTC	.	TRBV12-3/TRBV12-4	TRBJ1-2	.
CASSTRGTGELFF	TGTGCCAGCAGTACCCGAGGAACCGGGGAGCTGTTTTTT	.	TRBV3-1/TRBV3-2	TRBJ2-2	.
CASGDSSGNTIYF	TGTGCCAGCGGAGACAGCTCTGGAAACACCATATATTTT	.	TRBV12-3/TRBV12-4	TRBJ1-3	.
CASSSSVGWGTEAFF	TGTGCCAGCAGTTCCAGCGTGGGGTGGGGCACTGAAGCTTTCTTT	.	TRBV6-6	TRBJ1-1	once
CASSTGAGPSYEQYF	TGTGCCAGTAGTACGGGGGCAGGGCCTTCCTACGAGCAGTACTTC	.	TRBV19	TRBJ2-7	.
CARRPIGGSTGELFF	TGTGCCCGAAGACCTATCGGGGGGTCCACCGGGGAGCTGTTTTTT	TRBD2	TRBV6-7	TRBJ2-2	.
CASSYHEKLFF	TGTGCCAGCAGTTATCATGAAAAACTGTTTTTT	.	TRBV12-3/TRBV12-4	TRBJ1-4	once
CASSPRVSGNTIYF	TGTGCCAGCAGCCCTAGGGTATCTGGAAACACCATATATTTT	.	TRBV7-9	TRBJ1-3	.
CASSDLASPPYTQYF	TGTGCCAGCAGCGATCTAGCATCGCCCCCGTATACGCAGTATTTT	.	TRBV7-9	TRBJ2-3	once
CASSLSGGVGDTQYF	TGCGCCAGCAGCCTCAGCGGGGGGGTTGGAGATACGCAGTATTTT	TRBD2	TRBV5-1	TRBJ2-3	.
CASSTRTGNEKLFF	TGTGCCAGTAGTACGAGGACGGGTAATGAAAAACTGTTTTTT	.	TRBV19	TRBJ1-4	.
CASSLTPGGEQFF	TGTGCCAGTAGTCTGACCCCGGGCGGCGAGCAGTTCTTC	.	TRBV19	TRBJ2-1	.